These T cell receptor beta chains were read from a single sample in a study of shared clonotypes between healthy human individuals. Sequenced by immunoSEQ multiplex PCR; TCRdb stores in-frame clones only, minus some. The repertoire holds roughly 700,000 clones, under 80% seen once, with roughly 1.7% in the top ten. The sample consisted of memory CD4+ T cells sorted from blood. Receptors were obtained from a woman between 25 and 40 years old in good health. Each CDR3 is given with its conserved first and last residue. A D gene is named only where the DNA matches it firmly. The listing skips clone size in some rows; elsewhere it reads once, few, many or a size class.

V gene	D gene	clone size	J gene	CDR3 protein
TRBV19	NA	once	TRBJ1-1	CASTTRNTEAFF
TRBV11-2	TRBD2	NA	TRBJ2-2	CASSVPGGRAPTGELFF
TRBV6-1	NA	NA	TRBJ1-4	CASRPGQLDNEKLFF
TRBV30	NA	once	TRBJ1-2	CAWSAGDYGYTF
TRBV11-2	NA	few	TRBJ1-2	CASSLVGLANYGYTF
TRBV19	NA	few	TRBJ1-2	CASIPQGRMGGYTF
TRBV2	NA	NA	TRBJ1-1	CASSGSENTEAFF
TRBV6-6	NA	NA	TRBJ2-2	CASSYSRGAGELFF
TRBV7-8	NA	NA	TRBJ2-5	CASSPLMGGLGETQYF
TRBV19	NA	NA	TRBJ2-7	CASSIGGTVAYEQYF
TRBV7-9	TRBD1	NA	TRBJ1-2	CASSQETGGAKAGYTF
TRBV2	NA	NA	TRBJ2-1	CASKGGIANYNEQFF
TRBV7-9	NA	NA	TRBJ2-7	CASSPGRNEQYF
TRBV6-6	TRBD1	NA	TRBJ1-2	CASSSPQGASGYTF
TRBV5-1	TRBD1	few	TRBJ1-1	CASSLGDRDWAEAFF